One and the same sample provided the 29 T cell receptor beta chains below, sequenced in a study of Graves' ophthalmopathy and Graves' hyperthyroidism. Using RNA transcripts, the TCR beta CDR3 regions were amplified. HTBI primers primed a first-round RT-PCR, and a second-round multiplex PCR followed. TCRdb re-analysed the multiplex PCR reads in MiXCR, keeping a single row per CDR3 protein. The data hold 500,000 to 700,000 distinct CDR3 sequences, with 20% to 25% observed a single time. Sequencing was done on a sample of peripheral blood. All receptors derive from a woman between 18 and 29 years old with stable Graves' hyperthyroidism. Some clones in this sample may be carry-over from other donors' samples.

This clonotype has a count of ten or more. The chain uses TRBV28 and TRBJ1-2, with TRBD1 identical over 9 bases. V dropped 6 bases and J dropped 7; count of bases not matched to a gene: 6. From germline, CDR1 is MDHEN and CDR2 SYDVKM. This CDR3 region has 13 residues. The CDR3 DNA is TGTGCCAGCAGGAGGGACAGGGTCTCTGGCTACACCTTC. It specifies CASRRDRVSGYTF.

This clonotype was seen repeatedly, ten times or more. This chain joins TRBV6-1 and TRBJ1-2, with unresolved D. CDR1 is MNHNS, CDR2 SASEGT, per germline. V was cut by 6 bases and J by 4 bases, with 12 bases left in between. This CDR3 has 13 amino acids. The CDR3 DNA sequence: TGTGCCAGCAGCAGGAGGGAGCTCTATGGCTACACCTTC. This encodes CASSRRELYGYTF.

This clonotype has at least ten counts. This chain links TRBV25-1 with TRBJ1-1; D remains unclear. Per germline, CDR1 MGHDK and CDR2 SYGVNS. V was shortened by 3 bases and J by 11 bases, with 16 bases between the two germline ends. This CDR3 is 13 amino acids long. CDR3 DNA sequence: TGTGCCAGCAGTGAGGCCTCCGTGGGATCGGCTTTCTTT. Its translation: CASSEASVGSAFF.

V is TRBV9 and J is TRBJ1-1, with 7 bases identical to TRBD1. Germline V gene sequence: CDR1 SGDLS, CDR2 YYNGEE. CDR3 length equals 14 residues. The ends lost 2 bases at V and 1 base at J; junction bases unmatched: 2. Here the CDR3 DNA reads TGTGCCAGCAGCGTCCGACAGGGGAACACTGAAGCTTTCTTT. Translation: CASSVRQGNTEAFF.

This clonotype showed up many times. The gene calls are TRBV5-1 and TRBJ1-2; TRBD1 might be the D (6 bases). The CDR3 has 15 amino acids. The germline gives CDR1 SGHRS, CDR2 YFSETQ. V was cut by 4 bases and J by 0 bases, with 13 bases left in between. The CDR3 region has the DNA TGCGCCAGCAGCCTGCGGACAGAAGCTAACTATGGCTACACCTTC. Translation: CASSLRTEANYGYTF.

This clonotype was detected only a few times. Mismatch with germline at one junction end may stem from a read error. The rearrangement joins TRBV27 to TRBJ2-3; TRBD2 agrees at 9 bases. This CDR3 is built from 16 residues. Germline V gene data show CDR1 as MNHEY and CDR2 as SMNVEV (reference sequence). The CDR3 protein is CASSISSGETTDTQYF. The CDR3 DNA sequence: TGTGCCAGCAGTATATCTAGCGGGGAAACCACAGATACGCAGTATTTT.

This clonotype has more than one count but fewer than ten. The chain employs TRBV6-5 and TRBJ2-7, with unresolved D. The CDR3 runs 16 residues. Trimming left V 0 bases short and J 6 bases short, with 18 bases between. The germline gives CDR1 MNHEY, CDR2 SVGAGI. CDR3: CASSYSGWEGWSEQYF. The DNA of the CDR3 is TGTGCCAGCAGTTACTCGGGATGGGAAGGTTGGTCCGAGCAGTACTTC.

Ten or more counts support this clonotype. The V call is TRBV12-3 or TRBV12-4, the J call TRBJ2-3; 12 positions match TRBD2. Trimming took 3 bases from V and 0 from J; bases not matched to a gene: 10. This CDR3 has 19 residues. Here the CDR3 reads CASSFGLAGGWASTDTQYF. The CDR3 DNA reads as TGTGCCAGCAGTTTTGGGCTAGCGGGGGGGTGGGCTAGCACAGATACGCAGTATTTT.

This clonotype was counted ten times or more. One end of the junction varies from germline; a read error may be responsible. The V gene is TRBV6-1, the J gene TRBJ2-7, with a weak D call TRBD1 (5 bases). CDR1 and CDR2 from the germline V gene are MNHNS and SASEGT. The CDR3 length is 14 residues. CDR3: CASSEKQVAYEQYF. The DNA for the CDR3 is TGTGCCAGCAGTGAAAAACAGGTCGCCTACGAGCAATACTTC.

This clonotype has at least ten counts. V is TRBV30 and J is TRBJ2-4, with TRBD1 as a possible D gene (6 bases). The length of the CDR3 is 14 residues. The V and J ends lost 3 bases and 7 bases respectively, with 16 bases between them. Per germline, CDR1 GTSNPN and CDR2 SVGIG (reference sequence). CDR3 sequence: CAWSLDSQENIQYF. The CDR3 DNA sequence: TGTGCCTGGAGCCTGGACAGCCAAGAGAACATTCAGTACTTC.

This clonotype occurred many times. The chain is built from TRBV28 and TRBJ2-7, with 7 bases lining up with TRBD1. This CDR3 spans 17 amino acids. The germline V gene encodes CDR1 MDHEN and CDR2 SYDVKM. J gave up 2 bases and V 3 bases, and 13 bases lay outside the gene matches. This chain's CDR3 is CASSFLFQAGGTYEQYF. The CDR3 nucleotides are TGTGCCAGCAGTTTTTTGTTCCAGGCAGGGGGAACCTACGAGCAGTACTTC.

The chain uses TRBV18 and TRBJ2-5, with D unclear. This CDR3 contains 14 residues. The V gene's germline CDR1 is KGHSH and CDR2 LQKENI. V lost 2 bases and J lost 2, with 9 bases in between. In DNA, the CDR3 is TGTGCCAGCTCACCATCCGTCCGTCAAGAGACCCAGTACTTC. It specifies CASSPSVRQETQYF.

This clonotype has ten or more counts. The rearrangement uses TRBV28 and TRBJ1-1; TRBD1 matches at 7 bases. The V gene end was trimmed by 4 bases and the J gene end by 6 bases; junction bases not matched to a gene: 14. Looked up from germline, CDR1 is MDHEN and CDR2 is SYDVKM. The CDR3 length is 16 residues. CDR3 bases: TGTGCCAGCAGTTCCGCCTCAAAGACAGGGTGGCCTGAAGCTTTCTTT. Its translation is CASSSASKTGWPEAFF.

This clonotype has a handful of counts. V gene TRBV12-3 or TRBV12-4 combines with J gene TRBJ2-4; D uncertain. The CDR3 is 15 residues long. Trimming took 5 bases from V and 0 from J, leaving 11 bases between them. The CDR3 DNA is TGTGCCAGCAGTAGAGAGGTGATAGCCAAAAACATTCAGTACTTC. Translated: CASSREVIAKNIQYF.

This clonotype was seen at least ten times. The rearrangement links TRBV6-5 to TRBJ2-7; 7 nucleotides align to TRBD1. V dropped 2 bases and J dropped 1; count of bases not matched to a gene: 5. The CDR3 has 15 amino acids. Germline V CDR1 and CDR2: MNHEY, SVGAGI. CDR3 in DNA: TGTGCCAGCAGTTACGAGGGGGCCTTTTCCTACGAGCAGTACTTC. Its protein is CASSYEGAFSYEQYF.

There are many counts of this clonotype. The chain carries TRBV19 and TRBJ1-1, with D hard to call. Trimming left V 4 bases short and J 7 bases short, with 7 bases between. The CDR3 runs 11 residues. CDR1 is LNHDA, CDR2 SQIVND, per germline (reference sequence). The CDR3 region has the DNA TGTGCCAGTAGTAGCATAATTGAAGCTTTCTTT. Its translation is CASSSIIEAFF.

This clonotype was recorded many times. The rearrangement links TRBV20-1 to TRBJ1-2; 11 bases are a match to TRBD1. Germline CDR1 reads DFQATT; CDR2 reads SNEGSKA (reference sequence). V lost 0 bases to trimming and J lost 8 bases; unmatched junction nucleotides: 2. The CDR3 runs 13 residues. The CDR3: CSARERTGGGYTF. CDR3 nucleotides: TGCAGTGCTAGAGAACGGACAGGGGGCGGCTACACCTTC.

This clonotype was observed at least ten times. V usage is TRBV12-3 or TRBV12-4 and J usage is TRBJ2-7; 7 bases align to TRBD2. The length of the CDR3 is 13 residues. The J segment lost 9 bases and the V segment lost 5 bases, leaving 10 bases of the junction unmatched. CDR3 amino acids: CASSPGTTYPQYF. CDR3 in DNA: TGTGCCAGCAGTCCAGGGACTACCTACCCGCAGTACTTC.

This clonotype appeared many times. The rearrangement links TRBV4-1 to TRBJ2-5; D is uncertain. CDR1 is MGHRA, CDR2 YSYEKL, per germline. The V gene lost 1 base and the J gene lost 2 bases, with 11 bases spanning the gap. CDR3 length: 15 amino acids. As DNA, the CDR3 is TGCGCCAGCAGCCAAGTACCGGGTGAGCAAGAGACCCAGTACTTC. This sequence encodes CASSQVPGEQETQYF.

This clonotype was observed at least ten times. This chain uses TRBV12-3 or TRBV12-4 with TRBJ2-5, with 7 positions matching TRBD2. This CDR3 has 15 residues. Trimming took 3 bases from V and 0 from J; bases not matched to a gene: 4. CDR3 bases: TGTGCCAGCAGTTTCCTAGCGGAGTACCAAGAGACCCAGTACTTC. This translates into CASSFLAEYQETQYF.

The V gene is TRBV6-5, the J gene TRBJ1-1; D call uncertain. CDR1 MNHEY and CDR2 SVGAGI come from the germline V gene. This CDR3 is 13 amino acids long. V was clipped by 4 bases and J by 6 bases, with 12 bases between them. CDR3 sequence (DNA): TGTGCCAGCAGTTTGGACGTTTGGGCTGAAGCTTTCTTT. This encodes CASSLDVWAEAFF.

This clonotype occurred a few times. The genes are TRBV6-1 and TRBJ1-2; D perhaps matches TRBD1 (5 bases). CDR3 length: 14 residues. The germline gives CDR1 MNHNS, CDR2 SASEGT. Trimming left V 6 bases short and J 5 bases short, with 16 bases between. The DNA of the CDR3 is TGTGCCAGCAGCTCGACAGCCTCCAATTATGGCTACACCTTC. Its protein product is CASSSTASNYGYTF.

The chain recombines TRBV6-5 with TRBJ2-7, with 8 nucleotides matching TRBD2. Per the germline V gene, CDR1 is MNHEY and CDR2 is SVGAGI. The CDR3 is 15 amino acids. With 5 bases clipped from V and 0 bases from J, the junction kept 6 bases outside the gene matches. CDR3 DNA sequence: TGTGCCAGCAGTCTACTAAGCGGGAGCTCCTACGAGCAGTACTTC. Translated: CASSLLSGSSYEQYF.

This clonotype was detected many times. The chain joins TRBV28 to TRBJ1-2; D uncertain. V was shortened by 10 bases and J by 0 bases, with 12 bases between the two germline ends. CDR1 and CDR2 from the germline V gene are MDHEN and SYDVKM. The CDR3 consists of 13 residues. CDR3 coding DNA: TGTGCCACCAGGATGTCTACTAACTATGGCTACACCTTC. Translated, it gives CATRMSTNYGYTF.

This clonotype was counted many times. V is TRBV30 and J is TRBJ2-4; TRBD2 agrees at 11 bases. The V gene end was trimmed by 8 bases and the J gene end by 8 bases; junction bases not matched to a gene: 8. Germline assignment: CDR1 GTSNPN and CDR2 SVGIG (reference sequence). There are 13 residues in the CDR3. CDR3 amino acids: CAGQTSGEDIQYF. CDR3 in DNA: TGTGCCGGGCAGACTAGCGGGGAGGACATTCAGTACTTC.

This clonotype has at least ten counts. With a much larger clone just one base away, this may be a read error. This chain connects TRBV6-5 to TRBJ1-1; D perhaps matches TRBD1 (5 bases). The germline CDR1 and CDR2 sequences are MNHEY and SVGAGI. There are 14 residues in the CDR3. DNA for the CDR3: TGTGCCAGCGGTTACGACAGAATGAACACTGAAGCTTTCTTT. It translates to CASGYDRMNTEAFF.

J is TRBJ2-5 and V is TRBV20-1, with unresolved D. Germline assignment: CDR1 DFQATT and CDR2 SNEGSKA (reference sequence). The length of the CDR3 is 11 residues. V lost 5 bases and J 2 bases, leaving 6 bases between the germline ends. CDR3 in amino acids: CSAEEQETQYF. The DNA for the CDR3 is TGCAGTGCTGAGGAACAAGAGACCCAGTACTTC.

This rearrangement joins TRBV18 to TRBJ1-2, with 7 bases lining up with TRBD1. The CDR3 has 16 residues. V trimming: 2 bases; J trimming: 5 bases; junction bases outside the gene matches: 11. Looked up from germline, CDR1 is KGHSH and CDR2 is LQKENI. The CDR3 loop is CASSPNPQGGIYGYTF. DNA of the CDR3: TGTGCCAGCTCACCAAATCCCCAGGGGGGAATTTATGGCTACACCTTC.

This clonotype was counted at least ten times. The chain recombines TRBV28 with TRBJ2-5; 7 positions agree with TRBD2. CDR3 length: 15 residues. The V and J ends lost 7 bases and 4 bases, in that order; junction bases with no gene match: 12. Germline values: CDR1 MDHEN, CDR2 SYDVKM. In DNA, the CDR3 is TGTGCCAGCACCCGGCTAGGCGGCGGGGGAGAGACCCAGTACTTC. This codes for CASTRLGGGGETQYF.